This TCR beta chain is drawn from a study of long-term antiretroviral therapy in people with HIV. General observations from the study: ART adherence was not documented, and neither viral resistance nor therapy changes had any data. Repertoire dominance by clones expanded before ART was seen at all time points.

Survey-level immunoSEQ v3.0 assays were run. TCRdb's copy holds only in-frame clones and misses some; the assay was immunoSEQ multiplex PCR. This table holds about 20,000 clones, approximately 88% found once. As concerns this clone: Its antigen remains unknown.

The receptor was derived from a woman aged 40 to 49 with HIV. This specimen consisted of unsorted PBMCs, obtained 1.2 years after starting antiretroviral therapy.

CDR3 in DNA: TGCGCCAGCACAACGCCAGGGGATGAGCAGTTCTTC. This encodes CASTTPGDEQFF. V is TRBV5-1 and J is TRBJ2-1, with TRBD1 as a possible D gene (6 bases). Germline V gene sequence: CDR1 SGHRS, CDR2 YFSETQ. V was cut by 6 bases and J by 8 bases, with 12 bases left in between. The CDR3 contains 12 residues. The full variable domain, its missing parts supplied by reference TRBV5-1 and TRBJ2-1, is KAGVTQTPRYLIKTRGQQVTLSCSPISGHRSVSWYQQTPGQGLQFLFEYFSETQRNKGNFPGRFSGRQFSNSRSEMNVSTLELGDSALYLCASTTPGDEQFFGPGTRLTVL.